The present T cell receptor beta chain was sequenced within a study of blood T cell repertoires in COVID-19. Study-wide background: T cells, B-cell-depleted T cells, or PBMCs provided the cDNA or gDNA that served as material.

Per the authors' pipeline: Amplification with reference gene primers provided the estimates of nucleated cell counts. TCRdb's copy holds only in-frame clones and misses some; the assay was immunoSEQ multiplex PCR. The DNA gave D and trimming, while V, J and clone size come from that table. The profile covers around 260,000 clones, with around 85% appearing a single time and approximately 4.2% taken by the ten largest. Researchers sorted participants into cohorts using their self-reported clinical history. The recovered donors of Cohort 3 showed two negative PCRs, clearance, or symptom resolution. This clone has a handful of counts. Germline V CDR1 and CDR2: MDHEN, SYDVKM. Trimming left V 3 bases short and J 1 base short, with 15 bases between. CDR3 length equals 16 residues.

This receptor was taken from a woman aged 25 to 45 who had recovered from COVID-19. Specimen: PBMCs or T cells enriched from blood (not recorded which). The chain combines TRBV28 with TRBJ1-2, with no clear D. Written as DNA, the CDR3 is TGTGCCAGCAGTTTGTACAGCTGGGAGGGTAACTATGGCTACACCTTC. Protein product: CASSLYSWEGNYGYTF.